This entry describes one T cell receptor beta chain. This entry is derived from a study of control samples from healthy donors and cancer patients. Data came from immunoSEQ multiplex PCR; TCRdb stores just in-frame clones and leaves some out. The sample lists 150,000 to 200,000 clones, around 91% occurring once. The specimen was blood. The sequence came from a woman in her fifties or sixties in good health.

The CDR3, as DNA: TGTGCCTGGAGTGTTACTGGGAGCCAAGAAAAACTGTTTTTT. Its protein is CAWSVTGSQEKLFF. This sequence joins TRBV30 and TRBJ1-4; unclear D gene. Trimming took 0 bases from V and 8 from J, leaving 13 bases between them. Germline CDR1 reads GTSNPN; CDR2 reads SVGIG (reference sequence). The CDR3 length is 14 residues.